This T cell receptor (beta chain) appears in the sequencing data of a study of Graves' ophthalmopathy and Graves' hyperthyroidism. General study findings and limits: The model reached 55% to 71% sensitivity and around 72% specificity for predicting ophthalmopathy progression.

V lost 6 bases to trimming and J lost 2 bases, with 24 bases between them. This CDR3 comprises 17 residues. Per the germline V gene, CDR1 is SGDLS and CDR2 is YYNGEE. Researchers took RNA transcripts and amplified TCR beta CDR3 regions from them. RT-PCR in the first round used HTBI primers; a second-round multiplex PCR followed. MiXCR was run by TCRdb on the multiplex PCR reads, yielding one entry per CDR3 protein. The repertoire includes over a million distinct CDR3 sequences, around a third of them detected once, and 11% sits in the top ten. As regards this clonotype: Antigen unknown.

Enrolled hyperthyroidism patients had a new diagnosis, a duration under 2 months, and an age of 18 to 65. Clinical symptoms and serum thyroxine were used for diagnosis; TRAb, thyroid ultrasound and orbital computed tomography were also relied on. Material for sequencing was peripheral blood or thyroid tissue (not recorded which). The chain employs TRBV9 and TRBJ2-7; D is possibly TRBD1 or TRBD2 (7 bases each). This TCR derives from an adult man with Graves' hyperthyroidism. CDR3: CASMIGRGPLNAYEQYF. In nucleotides, the CDR3 is TGTGCCAGCATGATTGGGAGGGGGCCCTTAAACGCCTACGAGCAGTACTTC.